One sample yielded the 12 T cell receptor beta chains listed below, sequenced in a study of molecular identifiers for immune sequencing clone quantification. TCRdb redid the calling of the PCR reads with MiXCR, one entry per CDR3 protein. This table holds some 580,000 distinct CDR3 sequences, 25% found once. The sample was naive CD8+ T cells from blood, with Jurkat cell RNA spiked in. Regarding subset: FACS-sorted CD8+CD4-CCR7+CD45RA+ naive T cells. The receptors shown here come from a human donor in good health. Some libraries in this study had Jurkat cell RNA spiked in.

This clonotype showed up many times. The genes are TRBV20-1 and TRBJ2-5, with a tentative D call TRBD1 (5 bases). The CDR3 contains 12 residues. Trimming pared 4 bases from V and 4 bases from J, leaving 10 bases between. CDR1 and CDR2 from the germline V gene are DFQATT and SNEGSKA (reference sequence). The CDR3 DNA reads TGCAGTGCTACGTGGGGCATAGAGACCCAGTACTTC. Protein product: CSATWGIETQYF.

Comment on this clonotype: The conserved final phenylalanine or tryptophan is absent from the CDR3, which likely points to a read error. This chain links TRBV4-1 with TRBJ2-1; 7 bases are a match to TRBD2. CDR3 length: 15 residues. Germline CDR1 reads MGHRA; CDR2 reads YSYEKL. J was trimmed by 7 bases and V by 5 bases; bases with no gene match: 11. CDR3 region: CASSSGTSASNEQFL. DNA of the CDR3: TGCGCCAGCAGCAGCGGTACTAGCGCGAGTAATGAGCAGTTCCTC.

This rearrangement joins TRBV7-6 to TRBJ2-1; tentatively, D is TRBD1 or TRBD2 (5 bases each). Germline V CDR1 and CDR2: SGHVS, FNYEAQ. V lost 7 bases to trimming and J lost 4 bases, with 11 bases between them. CDR3 size: 13 residues. This chain's CDR3 is CASTQDSYNEQFF. Here the CDR3 DNA reads TGTGCCAGCACACAGGACTCATACAATGAGCAGTTCTTC. Variable domain in full (rest from reference TRBV7-6 and TRBJ2-1): GAGVSQSPRYKVTKRGQDVALRCDPISGHVSLYWYRQALGQGPEFLTYFNYEAQQDKSGLPNDRFSAERPEGSISTLTIQRTEQRDSAMYRCASTQDSYNEQFFGPGTRLTVL.

V gene TRBV4-1 combines with J gene TRBJ1-2, with D tentatively TRBD1 (5 bases). CDR3 length equals 14 residues. V was cut by 0 bases and J by 2 bases, with 7 bases left in between. The germline V gene has CDR1 MGHRA and CDR2 YSYEKL. CDR3 nucleotide sequence: TGCGCCAGCAGCCAAGAGTGGGGGAACTATGGCTACACCTTC. Amino acid sequence: CASSQEWGNYGYTF.

This clonotype was recorded at least ten times. The CDR3 nucleotides are TGCAGCGTTGAAGGTTTATCTAGCACAGATACGCAGTATTTT. It is translated as CSVEGLSSTDTQYF. V and J are TRBV29-1 and TRBJ2-3; D is ambiguous. This CDR3 contains 14 residues. Germline V gene lookup returns CDR1 SQVTM and CDR2 ANQGSEA. Trimming stripped 1 base from V and 0 bases from J, with 8 bases between.

This clonotype occurred many times. CDR3 region: CASSLRSSARLEQYF. CDR3 coding DNA: TGTGCCAGCAGCCTCCGTAGTTCCGCTCGGCTCGAGCAGTACTTC. The chain has TRBV6-6 and TRBJ2-7, with D unclear. V was clipped by 6 bases and J by 6 bases, with 21 bases between them. The CDR3 is 15 amino acids. Per germline, CDR1 MNHNY and CDR2 SVGAGI (reference sequence).

This clonotype was observed at least ten times. The chain is built from TRBV5-4 and TRBJ1-2; D may be TRBD1 (5 bases). Germline assignment: CDR1 SGHNT and CDR2 YYREEE (reference sequence). The V end was cut by 5 bases, the J end by 7 bases, with 15 bases between. The CDR3 is made up of 13 amino acids. CDR3 nucleotide sequence: TGTGCCAGCAGGGGAGACGGGACGCTTGGCTACACCTTC. This sequence encodes CASRGDGTLGYTF.

The CDR3 nucleotides read TGTGCCAGCAGTTGGACTAGCGAGAATGAGCAGTTCTTC. Protein product: CASSWTSENEQFF. The rearrangement joins TRBV6-5 to TRBJ2-1; 9 bases match TRBD2. After removal of 4 bases from V and 7 bases from J, the junction contained 2 bases not matched to a gene. The germline V gene has CDR1 MNHEY and CDR2 SVGAGI. CDR3 length equals 13 residues.

This clonotype was recorded many times. V gene TRBV29-1 combines with J gene TRBJ2-1, with 10 bases lining up with TRBD2. The germline CDR1 and CDR2 sequences are SQVTM and ANQGSEA. V was clipped by 2 bases and J by 13 bases; unmatched bases: 5. The CDR3 consists of 12 residues. The CDR3: CSVEPTSGDQFF. In DNA, the CDR3 is TGCAGCGTTGAACCAACTAGCGGGGATCAGTTCTTC.

A few counts support this clonotype. This rearrangement joins TRBV27 to TRBJ2-7; 9 nucleotides match TRBD1. J gave up 4 bases and V 6 bases, and 7 bases lay outside the gene matches. The CDR3 spans 14 residues. Per germline, CDR1 MNHEY and CDR2 SMNVEV (reference sequence). CDR3: CASRSGTGYYEQYF. The CDR3 DNA follows: TGTGCCAGCAGATCCGGGACAGGGTATTACGAGCAGTACTTC.

This clonotype was seen at least ten times. The chain recombines TRBV6-5 with TRBJ1-2, with D unclear. The CDR3 has 13 amino acids. Per germline, CDR1 MNHEY and CDR2 SVGAGI. The V end lost 6 bases, the J end lost 3 bases, and 11 bases lay between the germline ends. DNA of the CDR3: TGTGCCAGCAGCCCCGTTAACTACTATGGCTACACCTTC. Residues: CASSPVNYYGYTF.

This clonotype has at least ten counts. This chain connects TRBV5-6 to TRBJ2-6; tentative D call: TRBD1 (6 bases). Trimming shortened V by 4 bases and J by 0 bases, and 14 bases separated the two germline ends. The CDR3 spans 17 residues. Germline loops: CDR1 SGHDT, CDR2 YYEEEE. In DNA form, the CDR3 reads TGTGCCAGCAGCCGTGACAGGAGTCTCTCTGGGGCCAACGTCCTGACTTTC. Translated: CASSRDRSLSGANVLTF. The full variable domain, with the rest looked up from reference TRBV5-6 and TRBJ2-6, is DAGVTQSPTHLIKTRGQQVTLRCSPKSGHDTVSWYQQALGQGPQFIFQYYEEEERQRGNFPDRFSGHQFPNYSSELNVNALLLGDSALYLCASSRDRSLSGANVLTFGAGSRLTVL.